This TCR beta chain is from a study of shared clonotypes between healthy human individuals. The wider study: Every donor yielded three CD4 naive, three CD4 memory, two CD8 naive and one CD8 memory plate. The study, taken as a whole, reports: Roughly 5% of naive CD4 clonotypes were common to a handful of donors. Sampling included only blood; tissue repertoires likely differ.

Produced via immunoSEQ multiplex PCR; TCRdb's table is partial and in-frame only. The sample shows around 1.9 million clones, more than 85% of them seen only once. As defined, naive CD8 cells were CD45RO-negative and positively selected for CCR7, with terminally differentiated effector memory CD45RA+ cells excluded. In the case of this clone: Its antigen is unknown.

This CDR3 region has 15 residues. CDR1 and CDR2 from the germline V gene are SNHLY and FYNNEI. The V end lost 4 bases, the J end lost 1 base, and 12 bases lay between the germline ends. Material for sequencing was naive CD8+ T cells from PBMCs. The rearrangement links TRBV2 to TRBJ2-3; the D gene is possibly TRBD1 (5 bases). This clonotype originated in a young man in good health. Some clones in this sample may be carry-over from other donors' samples. CDR3 amino acids: CASSVLAGRTDTQYF. Written as DNA, the CDR3 is TGTGCCAGCAGTGTTCTGGCAGGGCGCACAGATACGCAGTATTTT. Full variable domain (missing parts from reference TRBV2 and TRBJ2-3): EPEVTQTPSHQVTQMGQEVILRCVPISNHLYFYWYRQILGQKVEFLVSFYNNEISEKSEIFDDQFSVERPDGSNFTLKIRSTKLEDSAMYFCASSVLAGRTDTQYFGPGTRLTVL.